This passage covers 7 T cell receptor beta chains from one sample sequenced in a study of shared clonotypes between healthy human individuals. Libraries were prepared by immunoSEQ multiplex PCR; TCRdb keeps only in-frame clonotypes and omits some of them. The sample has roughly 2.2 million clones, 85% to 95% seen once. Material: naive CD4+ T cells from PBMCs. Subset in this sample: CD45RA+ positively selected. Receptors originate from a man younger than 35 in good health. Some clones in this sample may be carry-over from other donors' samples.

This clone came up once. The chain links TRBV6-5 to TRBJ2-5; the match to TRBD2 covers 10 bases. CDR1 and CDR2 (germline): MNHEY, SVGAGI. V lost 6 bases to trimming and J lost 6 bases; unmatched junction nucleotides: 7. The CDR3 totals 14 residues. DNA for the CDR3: TGTGCCAGCAGCCCCGGGACTAGCGTGAAGACCCAGTACTTC. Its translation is CASSPGTSVKTQYF.

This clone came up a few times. In nucleotides, the CDR3 is TGTGCCAGTAGTATTAGCCAGGGGCGAGAAAAACTGTTTTTT. Translation: CASSISQGREKLFF. V gene TRBV19 combines with J gene TRBJ1-4, with D possibly matching TRBD1 (6 bases). Germline V gene data show CDR1 as LNHDA and CDR2 as SQIVND (reference sequence). The ends were cut back, 3 bases at V and 8 bases at J, with 13 bases in the middle. The CDR3 is 14 amino acids.

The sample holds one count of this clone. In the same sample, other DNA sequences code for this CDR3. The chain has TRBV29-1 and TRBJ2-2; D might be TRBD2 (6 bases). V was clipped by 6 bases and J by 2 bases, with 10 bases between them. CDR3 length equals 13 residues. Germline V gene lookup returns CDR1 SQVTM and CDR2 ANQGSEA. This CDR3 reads CSVGLLNTGELFF. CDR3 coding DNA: TGCAGCGTGGGACTTTTAAACACCGGGGAGCTGTTTTTT.

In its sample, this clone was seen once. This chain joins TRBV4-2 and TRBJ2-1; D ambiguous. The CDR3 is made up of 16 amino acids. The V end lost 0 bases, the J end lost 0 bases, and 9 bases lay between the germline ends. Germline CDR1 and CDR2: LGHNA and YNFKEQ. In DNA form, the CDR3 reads TGTGCCAGCAGCCAAGATCCGTCCAGCTCCTACAATGAGCAGTTCTTC. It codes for CASSQDPSSSYNEQFF.

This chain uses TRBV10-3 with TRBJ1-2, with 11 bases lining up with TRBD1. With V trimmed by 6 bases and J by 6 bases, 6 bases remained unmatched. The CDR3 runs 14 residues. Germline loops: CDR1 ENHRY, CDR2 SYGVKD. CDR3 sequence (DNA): TGTGCCATCAGAGACGGACAGGGGGCTCATGGCTACACCTTC. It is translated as CAIRDGQGAHGYTF.

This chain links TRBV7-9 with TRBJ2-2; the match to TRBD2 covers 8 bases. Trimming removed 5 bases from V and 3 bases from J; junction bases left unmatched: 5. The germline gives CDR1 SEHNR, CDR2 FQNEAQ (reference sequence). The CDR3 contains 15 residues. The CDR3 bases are TGTGCCAGCAGCGTCAGCGGGAGCTACACCGGGGAGCTGTTTTTT. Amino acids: CASSVSGSYTGELFF.

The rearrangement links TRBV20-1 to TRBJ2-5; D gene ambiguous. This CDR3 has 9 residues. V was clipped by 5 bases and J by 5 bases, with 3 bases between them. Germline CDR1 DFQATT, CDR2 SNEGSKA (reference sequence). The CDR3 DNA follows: TGCAGTGCTGAGGAGACCCAGTACTTC. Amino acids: CSAEETQYF.